This T cell receptor (beta chain) was recovered during a study of blood T cells in healthy people across ages. A sample-barcoded 5' primer and a J-beta primer mix were used in a second PCR of about 7 to 11 cycles. In TCRdb, the 5' RACE reads were re-called with MiXCR into one record per CDR3 protein. Found here are hundreds of thousands of distinct CDR3 sequences, 62% of them singletons; the top ten hold approximately 30%. Details on this clonotype: The antigen is undetermined.

Trimming cost V 6 bases and J 3 bases, with 14 bases left between them. The CDR3 sequence is 13 residues long. CDR1 is DFQATT, CDR2 SNEGSKA, per germline (reference sequence). Whole-study results and caveats: A roughly linear fall in TCR beta diversity per million T cells was seen with increasing age. Long-lived and aged donors differed, with more naive CD4+ cells and higher diversity in the long-lived. The CMV status of each donor remained undetermined, and this could have confounded shifts in expanded clonotypes.

The TCR originated in a man in his thirties or forties in good health. The sample comprised blood. The V and J genes are TRBV20-1 and TRBJ2-5; TRBD2 might be the D (6 bases). CDR3 residues: CSAHKWEEETQYF. In DNA form, the CDR3 reads TGCAGTGCCCATAAGTGGGAGGAAGAGACCCAGTACTTC.